This T cell receptor beta chain was recovered during a study of blood T cell repertoires in COVID-19. Study summary: From T cells, B-cell-depleted T cells, or PBMCs came the material, which was cDNA or gDNA.

How the authors handled the data: Reference gene primers were amplified, and this amplification served to estimate nucleated cell counts. Measured with immunoSEQ multiplex PCR; TCRdb has only the in-frame clones, and not every one. D and trimming come from the DNA, and the V and J calls and clone size come from that table. The table has roughly 30,000 clones, over 75% seen once. The CDR3 is 14 amino acids. J lost 0 bases, V lost 7 bases, and 2 bases had no gene match. The germline V gene has CDR1 MNHNY and CDR2 SVGAGI (reference sequence). The rearrangement links TRBV6-6 to TRBJ2-1, with 8 bases lining up with TRBD2. The source of this sequence is a man in his 60s with active COVID-19. The sample was peripheral blood. CDR3 sequence reads: CASTGGSSYNEQFF. CDR3 sequence (DNA): TGTGCCAGCACGGGGGGGAGCTCCTACAATGAGCAGTTCTTC.